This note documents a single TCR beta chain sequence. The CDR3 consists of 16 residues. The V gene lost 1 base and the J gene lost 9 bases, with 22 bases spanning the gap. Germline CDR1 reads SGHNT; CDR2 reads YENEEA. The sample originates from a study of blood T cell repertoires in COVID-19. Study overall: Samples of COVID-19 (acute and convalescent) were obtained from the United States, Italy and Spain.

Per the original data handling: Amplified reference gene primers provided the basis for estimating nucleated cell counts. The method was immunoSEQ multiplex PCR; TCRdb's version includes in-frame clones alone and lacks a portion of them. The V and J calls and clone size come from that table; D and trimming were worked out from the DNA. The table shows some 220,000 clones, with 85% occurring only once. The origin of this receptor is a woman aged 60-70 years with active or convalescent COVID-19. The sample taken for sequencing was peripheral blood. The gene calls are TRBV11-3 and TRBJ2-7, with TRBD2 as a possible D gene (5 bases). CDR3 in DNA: TGTGCCAGCAGCTTAGCGCGAGGGCAGACTCTACGACGGCAGTACTTC. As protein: CASSLARGQTLRRQYF.